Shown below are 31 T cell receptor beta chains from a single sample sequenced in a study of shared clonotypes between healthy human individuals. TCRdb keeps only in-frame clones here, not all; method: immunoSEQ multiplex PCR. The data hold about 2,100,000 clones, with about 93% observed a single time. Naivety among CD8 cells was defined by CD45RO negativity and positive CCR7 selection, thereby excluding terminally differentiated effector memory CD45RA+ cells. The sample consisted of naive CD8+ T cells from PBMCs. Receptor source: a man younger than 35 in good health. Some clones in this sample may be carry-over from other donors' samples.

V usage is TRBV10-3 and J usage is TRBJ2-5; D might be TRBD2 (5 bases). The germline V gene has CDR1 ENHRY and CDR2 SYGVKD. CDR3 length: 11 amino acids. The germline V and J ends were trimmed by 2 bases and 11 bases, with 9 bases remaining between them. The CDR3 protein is CAISEGGEQYF. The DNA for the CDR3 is TGTGCCATCAGTGAGGGTGGGGAGCAGTACTTC.

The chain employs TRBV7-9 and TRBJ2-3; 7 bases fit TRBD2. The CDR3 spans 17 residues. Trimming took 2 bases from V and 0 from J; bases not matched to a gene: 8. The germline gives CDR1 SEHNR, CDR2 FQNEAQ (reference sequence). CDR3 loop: CASSLWLAATSTDTQYF. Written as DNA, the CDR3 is TGTGCCAGCAGCTTATGGCTAGCGGCAACTAGCACAGATACGCAGTATTTT.

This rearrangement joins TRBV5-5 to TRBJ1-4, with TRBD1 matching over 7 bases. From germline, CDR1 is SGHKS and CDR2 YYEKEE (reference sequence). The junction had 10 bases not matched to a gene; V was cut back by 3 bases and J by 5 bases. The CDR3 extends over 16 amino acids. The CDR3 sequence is CASSSTDRAFNEKLFF. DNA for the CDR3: TGTGCCAGCAGCTCGACTGACAGGGCCTTCAATGAAAAACTGTTTTTT.

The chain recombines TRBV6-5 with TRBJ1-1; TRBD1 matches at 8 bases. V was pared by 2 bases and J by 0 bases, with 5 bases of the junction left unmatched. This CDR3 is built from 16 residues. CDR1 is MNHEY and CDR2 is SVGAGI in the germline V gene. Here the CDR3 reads CASSYHLQGVNTEAFF. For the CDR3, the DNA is TGTGCCAGCAGTTACCACCTACAGGGGGTGAACACTGAAGCTTTCTTT.

CDR3 amino acids: CASSFPGGSTEAFF. The CDR3 nucleotides read TGTGCCAGCAGCTTTCCTGGAGGGAGCACTGAAGCTTTCTTT. This chain uses TRBV7-9 with TRBJ1-1; no clear D. This CDR3 has 14 residues. V lost 3 bases and J lost 4, with 12 bases in between. Germline V gene sequence: CDR1 SEHNR, CDR2 FQNEAQ (reference sequence).

DNA for the CDR3: TGTGCCAGCAGCCAAGTTTCCAGCGAACCTAACTATGGCTACACCTTC. This sequence encodes CASSQVSSEPNYGYTF. The V call is TRBV4-2, the J call TRBJ1-2, with D unresolved. Germline-derived CDR1 and CDR2 are LGHNA and YNFKEQ. The V and J ends lost 1 base and 0 bases respectively, with 12 bases between them. The CDR3 is 16 residues long.

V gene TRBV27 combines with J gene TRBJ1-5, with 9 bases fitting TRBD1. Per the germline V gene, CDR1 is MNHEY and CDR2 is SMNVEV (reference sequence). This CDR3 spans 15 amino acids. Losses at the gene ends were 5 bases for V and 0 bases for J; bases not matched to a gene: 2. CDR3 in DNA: TGTGCCAGCAGTCGGACAGGGGATAGCAATCAGCCCCAGCATTTT. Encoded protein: CASSRTGDSNQPQHF.

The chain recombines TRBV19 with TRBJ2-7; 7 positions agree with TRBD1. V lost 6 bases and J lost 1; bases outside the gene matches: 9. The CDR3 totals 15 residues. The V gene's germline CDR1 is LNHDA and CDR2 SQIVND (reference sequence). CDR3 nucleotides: TGTGCCAGTAGCGAAATAAACAGGGGATCCTACGAGCAGTACTTC. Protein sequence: CASSEINRGSYEQYF.

The CDR3 reads CASSVGRGGSVNTEAFF. The CDR3 region has the DNA TGTGCCAGCAGCGTAGGTAGAGGGGGCTCGGTGAACACTGAAGCTTTCTTT. This chain joins TRBV9 and TRBJ1-1, with TRBD1 matching over 7 bases. V trimming: 0 bases; J trimming: 0 bases; junction bases outside the gene matches: 8. CDR3 length equals 17 residues. Germline V CDR1 and CDR2: SGDLS, YYNGEE.

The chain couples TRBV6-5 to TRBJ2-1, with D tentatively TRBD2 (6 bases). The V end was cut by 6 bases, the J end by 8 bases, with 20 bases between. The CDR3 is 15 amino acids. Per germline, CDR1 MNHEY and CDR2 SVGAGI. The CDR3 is CASSHRGTYVDEQFF. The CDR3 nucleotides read TGTGCCAGCAGCCACCGGGGGACTTATGTAGATGAGCAGTTCTTC.

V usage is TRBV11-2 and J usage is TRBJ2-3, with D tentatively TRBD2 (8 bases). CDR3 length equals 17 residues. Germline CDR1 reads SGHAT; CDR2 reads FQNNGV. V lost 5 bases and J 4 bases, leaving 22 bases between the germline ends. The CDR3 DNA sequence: TGTGCCAGCAGCCTACAAAGGGACAGCGGGAGACCAGATACGCAGTATTTT. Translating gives CASSLQRDSGRPDTQYF.

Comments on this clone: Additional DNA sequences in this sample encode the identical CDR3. The CDR3 nucleotides read TGTGCCAGCAGCCTGGACAGAAACACCGGGGAGCTGTTTTTT. Amino acid sequence: CASSLDRNTGELFF. This chain uses TRBV7-6 with TRBJ2-2; possible D gene TRBD1, 6 bases. V gave up 5 bases and J gave up 2 bases, with 9 bases separating them. CDR3 size: 14 residues. CDR1 and CDR2 (germline): SGHVS, FNYEAQ.

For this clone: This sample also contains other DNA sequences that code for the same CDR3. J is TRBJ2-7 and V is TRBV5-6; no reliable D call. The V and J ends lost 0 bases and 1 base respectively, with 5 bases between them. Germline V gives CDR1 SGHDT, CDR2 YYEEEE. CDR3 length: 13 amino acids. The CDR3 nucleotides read TGTGCCAGCAGCTTGGAGGCTTCCTACGAGCAGTACTTC. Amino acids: CASSLEASYEQYF.

The CDR3 sequence is CASSPTGYNEKLFF. The CDR3 DNA is TGTGCCAGCAGTCCAACAGGGTATAATGAAAAACTGTTTTTT. The gene calls are TRBV27 and TRBJ1-4, with a possible D match to TRBD1 (6 bases). V was trimmed by 5 bases and J by 4 bases, leaving 11 bases between them. The CDR3 runs to 14 residues. Germline V gene lookup returns CDR1 MNHEY and CDR2 SMNVEV (reference sequence).

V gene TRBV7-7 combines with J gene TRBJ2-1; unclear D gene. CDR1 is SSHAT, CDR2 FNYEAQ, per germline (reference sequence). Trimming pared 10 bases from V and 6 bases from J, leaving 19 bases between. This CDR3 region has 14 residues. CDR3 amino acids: CATSTKAPPNEQFF. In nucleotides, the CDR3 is TGTGCCACCTCCACCAAAGCCCCCCCCAATGAGCAGTTCTTC.

The CDR3 protein is CASSYGEADYEQYF. The DNA for the CDR3 is TGTGCCAGCAGTTACGGCGAGGCGGACTACGAGCAGTACTTC. The V gene is TRBV6-5, the J gene TRBJ2-7; D ambiguous. The V and J ends lost 2 bases and 3 bases respectively, with 11 bases between them. Germline CDR1 MNHEY, CDR2 SVGAGI. The CDR3 totals 14 residues.

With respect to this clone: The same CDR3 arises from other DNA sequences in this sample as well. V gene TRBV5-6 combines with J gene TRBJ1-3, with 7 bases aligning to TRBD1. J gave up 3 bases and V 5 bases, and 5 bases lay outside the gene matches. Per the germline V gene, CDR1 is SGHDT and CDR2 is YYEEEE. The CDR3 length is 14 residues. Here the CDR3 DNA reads TGTGCCAGCAGTTTAGGGGGCAGTGGAAACACCATATATTTT. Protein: CASSLGGSGNTIYF. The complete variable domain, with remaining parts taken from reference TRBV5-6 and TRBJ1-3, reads DAGVTQSPTHLIKTRGQQVTLRCSPKSGHDTVSWYQQALGQGPQFIFQYYEEEERQRGNFPDRFSGHQFPNYSSELNVNALLLGDSALYLCASSLGGSGNTIYFGEGSWLTVV.

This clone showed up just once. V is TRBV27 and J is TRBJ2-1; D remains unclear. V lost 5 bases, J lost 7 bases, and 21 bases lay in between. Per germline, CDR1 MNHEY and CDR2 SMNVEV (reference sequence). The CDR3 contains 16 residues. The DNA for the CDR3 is TGTGCCAGCAGTCAGTTGGCCGGCGGCTCGATGAATGAGCAGTTCTTC. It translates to CASSQLAGGSMNEQFF.

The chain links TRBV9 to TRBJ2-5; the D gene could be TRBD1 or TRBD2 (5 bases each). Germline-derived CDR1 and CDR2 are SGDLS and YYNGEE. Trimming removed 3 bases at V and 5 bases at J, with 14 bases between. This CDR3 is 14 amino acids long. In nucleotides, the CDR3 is TGTGCCAGCAGCGGCAGGACGGGGCGGGAGACCCAGTACTTC. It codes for CASSGRTGRETQYF.

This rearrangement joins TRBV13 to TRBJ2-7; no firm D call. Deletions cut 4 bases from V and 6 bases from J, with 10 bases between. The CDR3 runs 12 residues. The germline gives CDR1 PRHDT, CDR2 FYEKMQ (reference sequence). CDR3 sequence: CASSSHPAEQYF. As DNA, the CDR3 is TGTGCCAGCAGCTCCCACCCAGCCGAGCAGTACTTC.

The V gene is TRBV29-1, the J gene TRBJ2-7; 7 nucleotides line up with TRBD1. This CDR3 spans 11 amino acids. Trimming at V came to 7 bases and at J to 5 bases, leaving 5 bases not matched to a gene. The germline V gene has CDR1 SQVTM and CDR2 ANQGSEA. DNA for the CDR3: TGCAGCGCCCTCGACAGGGACGAGCAGTACTTC. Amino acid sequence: CSALDRDEQYF.

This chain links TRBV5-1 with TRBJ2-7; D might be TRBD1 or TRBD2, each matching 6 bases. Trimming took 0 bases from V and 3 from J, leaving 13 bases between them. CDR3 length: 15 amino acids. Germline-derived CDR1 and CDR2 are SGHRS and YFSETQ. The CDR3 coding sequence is TGCGCCAGCAGCTTGGAGGGGGGATCATTCTACGAGCAGTACTTC. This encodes CASSLEGGSFYEQYF.

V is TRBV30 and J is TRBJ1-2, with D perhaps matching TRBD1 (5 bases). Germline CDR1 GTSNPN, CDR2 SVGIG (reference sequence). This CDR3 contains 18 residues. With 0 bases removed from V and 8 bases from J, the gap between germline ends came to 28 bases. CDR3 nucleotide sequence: TGTGCCTGGAGTGTAATTCCCGGGCAGGGTGGCATGAGAGGCGGCTACACCTTC. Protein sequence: CAWSVIPGQGGMRGGYTF.

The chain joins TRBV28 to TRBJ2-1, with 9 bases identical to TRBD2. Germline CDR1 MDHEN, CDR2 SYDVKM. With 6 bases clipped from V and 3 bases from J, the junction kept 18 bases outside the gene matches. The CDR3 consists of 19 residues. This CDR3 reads CASSTFTERREGIYNEQFF. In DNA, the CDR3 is TGTGCCAGCAGCACCTTCACGGAAAGGCGGGAGGGGATCTACAATGAGCAGTTCTTC.

The CDR3 loop is CASSQGYAGGRETQYF. Written as DNA, the CDR3 is TGCGCCAGCAGCCAAGGCTATGCGGGAGGGCGAGAGACCCAGTACTTC. The chain couples TRBV4-1 to TRBJ2-5; TRBD2 aligns across 9 bases. Trimming at V came to 1 base and at J to 4 bases, leaving 7 bases not matched to a gene. CDR1 is MGHRA, CDR2 YSYEKL, per germline. The CDR3 has 16 residues.

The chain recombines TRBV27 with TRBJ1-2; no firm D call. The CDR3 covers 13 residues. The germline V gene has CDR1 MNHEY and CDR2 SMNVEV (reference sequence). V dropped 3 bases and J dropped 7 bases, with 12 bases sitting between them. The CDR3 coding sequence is TGTGCCAGCAGTTTTTCCGGCGACATTGGCTACACCTTC. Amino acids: CASSFSGDIGYTF.

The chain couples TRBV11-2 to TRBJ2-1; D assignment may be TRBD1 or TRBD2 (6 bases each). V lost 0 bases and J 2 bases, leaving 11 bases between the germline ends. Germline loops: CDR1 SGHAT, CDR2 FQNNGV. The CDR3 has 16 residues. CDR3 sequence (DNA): TGTGCCAGCAGCTTAGAAGGGGGGCCGCCCTACAATGAGCAGTTCTTC. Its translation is CASSLEGGPPYNEQFF.

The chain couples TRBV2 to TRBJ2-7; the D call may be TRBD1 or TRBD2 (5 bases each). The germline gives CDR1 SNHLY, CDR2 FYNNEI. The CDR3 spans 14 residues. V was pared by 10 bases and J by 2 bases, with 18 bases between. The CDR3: CATAPGTEAYEQYF. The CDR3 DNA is TGTGCCACCGCCCCCGGGACGGAGGCCTACGAGCAGTACTTC.

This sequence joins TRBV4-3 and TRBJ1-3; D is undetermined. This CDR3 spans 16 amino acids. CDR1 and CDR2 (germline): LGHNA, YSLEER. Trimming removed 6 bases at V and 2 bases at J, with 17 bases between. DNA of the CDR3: TGCGCCAGCAGTCACGGCGCGGGTCTACCTGGAAACACCATATATTTT. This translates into CASSHGAGLPGNTIYF.

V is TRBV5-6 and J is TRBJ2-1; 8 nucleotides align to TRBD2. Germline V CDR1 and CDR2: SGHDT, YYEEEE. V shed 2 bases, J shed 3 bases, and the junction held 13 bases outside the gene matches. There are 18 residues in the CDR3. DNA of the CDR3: TGTGCCAGCAGCTTACACGCCCTTGGCGGGAGGATCTACAATGAGCAGTTCTTC. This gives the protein CASSLHALGGRIYNEQFF.

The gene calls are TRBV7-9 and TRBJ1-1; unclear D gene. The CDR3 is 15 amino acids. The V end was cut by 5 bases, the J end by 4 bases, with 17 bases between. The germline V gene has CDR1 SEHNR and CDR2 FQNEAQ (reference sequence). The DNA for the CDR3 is TGTGCCAGCAGCCCAACCGGAACGTTGGGCACTGAAGCTTTCTTT. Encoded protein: CASSPTGTLGTEAFF.